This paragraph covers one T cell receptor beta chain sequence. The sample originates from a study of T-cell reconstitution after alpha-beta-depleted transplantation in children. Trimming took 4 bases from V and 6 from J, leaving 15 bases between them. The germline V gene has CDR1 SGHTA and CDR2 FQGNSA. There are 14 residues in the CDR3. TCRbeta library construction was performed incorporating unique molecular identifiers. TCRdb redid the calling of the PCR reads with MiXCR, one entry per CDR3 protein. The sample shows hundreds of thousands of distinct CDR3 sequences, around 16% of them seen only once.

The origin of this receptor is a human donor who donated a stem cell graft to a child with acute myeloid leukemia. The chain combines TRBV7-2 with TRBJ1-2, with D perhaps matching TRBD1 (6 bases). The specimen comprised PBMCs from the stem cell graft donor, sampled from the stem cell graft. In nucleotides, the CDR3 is TGTGCCAGCAGCTCCCTCGGACAGATAGATGGCTACACCTTC. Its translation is CASSSLGQIDGYTF. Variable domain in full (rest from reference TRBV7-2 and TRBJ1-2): GAGVSQSPSNKVTEKGKDVELRCDPISGHTALYWYRQSLGQGLEFLIYFQGNSAPDKSGLPSDRFSAERTGGSVSTLTIQRTQQEDSAVYLCASSSLGQIDGYTFGSGTRLTVV.